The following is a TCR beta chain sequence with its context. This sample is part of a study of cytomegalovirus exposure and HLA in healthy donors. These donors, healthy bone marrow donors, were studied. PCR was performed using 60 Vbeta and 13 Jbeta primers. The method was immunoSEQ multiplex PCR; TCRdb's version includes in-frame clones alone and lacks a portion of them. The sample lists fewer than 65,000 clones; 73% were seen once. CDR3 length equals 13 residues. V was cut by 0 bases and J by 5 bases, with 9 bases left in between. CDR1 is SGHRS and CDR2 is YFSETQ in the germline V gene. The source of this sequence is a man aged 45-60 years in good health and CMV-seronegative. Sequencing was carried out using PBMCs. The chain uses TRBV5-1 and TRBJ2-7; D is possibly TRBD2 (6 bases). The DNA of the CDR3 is TGCGCCAGCAGCTTGGCTAGCGTAAACGAGCAGTACTTC. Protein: CASSLASVNEQYF.